Listed below are T cell receptor beta chains from one sample, sequenced in a study of shared clonotypes between healthy human individuals. Sequencing used immunoSEQ multiplex PCR; TCRdb keeps in-frame clones, though not all of them. In the table there are 650,000 to 800,000 clones, about 92% of which are singletons. Material for sequencing was naive CD8+ T cells sorted from blood. The receptors derive from a man aged 25-45 years in good health. Both conserved end residues are part of each CDR3. The D gene is left open where the match is weak. Clone size is given for some rows only: seen once, a few or many times, or a class if the clone is expanded.

v_gene	d_gene	abundance	j_gene	CDR3aa	CDR3nt
TRBV15	TRBD2	-	TRBJ2-7	CATEQRDRNEQYF	TGTGCCACCGAGCAGCGGGATCGCAACGAGCAGTACTTC
TRBV5-6	-	-	TRBJ2-7	CASSPQGTHEQYF	TGTGCCAGCAGCCCTCAGGGGACCCACGAGCAGTACTTC
TRBV6-6	-	-	TRBJ2-7	CASSYSRELENYEQYF	TGTGCCAGCAGTTACTCGAGGGAGCTGGAGAACTACGAGCAGTACTTC
TRBV6-1	-	-	TRBJ1-2	CASSLPPGDYGYTF	TGTGCCAGCAGTCTACCACCCGGGGACTATGGCTACACCTTC
TRBV27	TRBD2	once	TRBJ2-1	CASSPRRLAGGNEQFF	TGTGCCAGCAGCCCACGGCGTCTAGCGGGAGGCAATGAGCAGTTCTTC
TRBV5-1	-	-	TRBJ2-5	CASSLVVAGQETQYF	TGCGCCAGCAGCTTGGTGGTGGCAGGGCAAGAGACCCAGTACTTC
TRBV7-9	TRBD1	-	TRBJ1-2	CASSSGQVAYGYTF	TGTGCCAGCAGCTCAGGACAGGTCGCCTATGGCTACACCTTC
TRBV19	-	-	TRBJ2-1	CASSIESLMGNEQFF	TGTGCCAGTAGTATCGAATCACTGATGGGCAATGAGCAGTTCTTC
TRBV5-4	TRBD2	-	TRBJ2-7	CASSLLAGPSYEQYF	TGTGCCAGCAGCTTGCTAGCGGGTCCCTCCTACGAGCAGTACTTC
TRBV5-1	TRBD2	-	TRBJ2-7	CASSPIRDYSYEQYF	TGCGCCAGCAGCCCGATCCGGGACTACTCCTACGAGCAGTACTTC
TRBV19	-	-	TRBJ1-1	CASSIATGTGTEAFF	TGTGCCAGTAGTATAGCAACAGGGACTGGTACTGAAGCTTTCTTT
TRBV10-3	TRBD2	-	TRBJ2-7	CAISESGSGAYEQYF	TGTGCCATCAGTGAGTCGGGTAGCGGGGCCTACGAGCAGTACTTC
TRBV9	-	-	TRBJ1-4	CASSVDKDTPTNEKLFF	TGTGCCAGCAGCGTGGATAAGGACACCCCAACTAATGAAAAACTGTTTTTT
TRBV28	-	-	TRBJ2-1	CASSSGQNYNEQFF	TGTGCCAGCAGTTCAGGACAGAATTACAATGAGCAGTTCTTC
TRBV10-2	-	-	TRBJ2-7	CASRISGYEQYF	TGCGCCAGCAGGATTTCGGGCTACGAGCAGTACTTC
TRBV29-1	-	-	TRBJ2-7	CSVEDKGGQGVSPYEQYF	TGCAGCGTTGAAGATAAAGGGGGTCAAGGGGTTTCACCCTACGAGCAGTACTTC
TRBV5-6	TRBD1	-	TRBJ2-3	CASSWPRWDRESDTQYF	TGTGCCAGCAGCTGGCCTCGCTGGGACAGGGAATCAGATACGCAGTATTTT
TRBV7-9	-	-	TRBJ2-1	CASSLLSSANEQFF	TGTGCCAGCAGCTTACTCTCCTCCGCCAATGAGCAGTTCTTC
TRBV9	-	-	TRBJ1-1	CASSSSANTEAFF	TGTGCCAGCAGCTCCTCTGCGAACACTGAAGCTTTCTTT
TRBV2	-	-	TRBJ1-2	CASSEAPPLTNYGYTF	TGTGCCAGCAGTGAAGCTCCCCCCCTTACTAACTATGGCTACACCTTC
TRBV28	TRBD1	-	TRBJ2-3	CASSLEDRGTDTQYF	TGTGCCAGCAGTTTAGAAGACAGGGGCACAGATACGCAGTATTTT
TRBV19	-	-	TRBJ2-5	CASIKFGARGETQYF	TGTGCCAGTATCAAGTTCGGAGCGAGGGGAGAGACCCAGTACTTC
TRBV27	TRBD1	once	TRBJ1-2	CASTPVAGGPGGYGYTF	TGTGCCAGCACCCCCGTCGCAGGGGGCCCCGGAGGCTATGGCTACACCTTC
TRBV6-5	TRBD1	-	TRBJ2-7	CASSPQGAGYEQYF	TGTGCCAGCAGCCCACAGGGGGCAGGCTACGAGCAGTACTTC
TRBV19	TRBD1	-	TRBJ1-2	CASSSPDREYDGYTF	TGTGCCAGTAGTAGCCCGGACAGGGAATATGATGGCTACACCTTC
TRBV7-9	TRBD1	-	TRBJ1-1	CASSLTDRVFTEAFF	TGTGCCAGCAGCTTGACGGACAGGGTGTTTACTGAAGCTTTCTTT
TRBV10-3	-	once	TRBJ2-3	CAISEPLLRDTSTDTQYF	TGTGCCATCAGTGAGCCGCTTTTACGGGACACTAGCACAGATACGCAGTATTTT
TRBV2	-	-	TRBJ2-2	CAISRKIPNTGELFF	TGTGCCATCTCACGGAAAATTCCGAACACCGGGGAGCTGTTTTTT
TRBV29-1	-	-	TRBJ2-1	CSVDSWRAENEQFF	TGCAGCGTTGATAGCTGGAGGGCCGAGAATGAGCAGTTCTTC
TRBV9	-	-	TRBJ2-1	CASSVGVQSSGDEQFF	TGTGCCAGCAGCGTGGGGGTACAAAGTAGTGGCGATGAGCAGTTCTTC
TRBV9	-	-	TRBJ2-2	CASSGSPWGTGELFF	TGTGCCAGCAGCGGGTCCCCGTGGGGCACCGGGGAGCTGTTTTTT